This T cell receptor beta chain was identified in a study of blood T cell repertoires in COVID-19. Across the whole study: The United States, Italy and Spain were the sources of the acute and convalescent COVID-19 samples. Sample material is recorded as cDNA or gDNA derived from T cells, B-cell-depleted T cells, or PBMCs.

After removal of 1 base from V and 0 bases from J, the junction contained 4 bases not matched to a gene. Germline V gene lookup returns CDR1 SGHVS and CDR2 FNYEAQ. The CDR3 extends over 16 amino acids. In the source study's methods: Reference gene primer amplification gave estimated nucleated cell counts. Clones were sequenced by immunoSEQ multiplex PCR, and TCRdb holds only the in-frame ones, with some missing. V and J calls plus clone size are reproduced from that table; the DNA served to infer D and trimming. The repertoire consists of about 120,000 clones, with over 65% occurring once and the leading ten covering about 3.9%.

This sequence was found in a man aged 60-69 years with acute or convalescent COVID-19. The chain uses TRBV7-6 and TRBJ1-1; TRBD1 agrees at 8 bases. What was sequenced was peripheral blood. The DNA for the CDR3 is TGTGCCAGCAGCTTAGGAGGACAGGGCATGAACACTGAAGCTTTCTTT. Its protein is CASSLGGQGMNTEAFF.